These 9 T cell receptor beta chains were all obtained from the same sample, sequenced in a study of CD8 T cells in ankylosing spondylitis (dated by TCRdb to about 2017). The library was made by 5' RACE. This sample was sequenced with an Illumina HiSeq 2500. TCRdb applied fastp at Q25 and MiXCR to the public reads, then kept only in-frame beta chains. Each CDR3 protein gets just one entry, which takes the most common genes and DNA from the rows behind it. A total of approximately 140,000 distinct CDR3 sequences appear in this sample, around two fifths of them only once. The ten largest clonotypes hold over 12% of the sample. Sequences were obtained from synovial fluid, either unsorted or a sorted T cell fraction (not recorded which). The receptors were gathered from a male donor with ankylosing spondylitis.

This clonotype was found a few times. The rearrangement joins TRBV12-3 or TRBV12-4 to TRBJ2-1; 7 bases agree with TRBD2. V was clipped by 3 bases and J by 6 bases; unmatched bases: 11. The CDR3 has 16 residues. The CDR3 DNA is TGTGCCAGCAGTTTCTGGGGGACTACCCTCCCCAATGAGCAGTTCTTC. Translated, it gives CASSFWGTTLPNEQFF.

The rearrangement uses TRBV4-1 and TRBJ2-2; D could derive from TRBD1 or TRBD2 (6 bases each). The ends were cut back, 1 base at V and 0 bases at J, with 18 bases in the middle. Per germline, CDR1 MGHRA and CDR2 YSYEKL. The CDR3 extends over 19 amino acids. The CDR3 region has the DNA TGCGCCAGCAGCCAAGTTGGGGCTTGGGGGGCCCCGAACACCGGGGAGCTGTTTTTT. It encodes CASSQVGAWGAPNTGELFF.

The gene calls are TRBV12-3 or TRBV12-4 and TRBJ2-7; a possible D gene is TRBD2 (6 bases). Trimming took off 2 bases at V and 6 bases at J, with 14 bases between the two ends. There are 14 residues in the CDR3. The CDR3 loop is CASSLMGPEGEQYF. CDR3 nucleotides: TGTGCCAGCAGTTTAATGGGCCCGGAGGGCGAGCAGTACTTC.

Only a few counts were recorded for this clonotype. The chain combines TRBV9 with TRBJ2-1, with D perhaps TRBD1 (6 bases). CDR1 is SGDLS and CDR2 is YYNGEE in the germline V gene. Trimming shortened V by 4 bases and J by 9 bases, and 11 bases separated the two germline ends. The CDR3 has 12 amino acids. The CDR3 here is CASSPQGSEQFF. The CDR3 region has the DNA TGTGCCAGCAGCCCGCAGGGGAGTGAGCAGTTCTTC.

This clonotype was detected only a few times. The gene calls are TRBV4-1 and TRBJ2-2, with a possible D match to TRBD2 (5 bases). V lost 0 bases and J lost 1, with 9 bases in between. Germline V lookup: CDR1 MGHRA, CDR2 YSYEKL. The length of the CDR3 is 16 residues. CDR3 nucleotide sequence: TGCGCCAGCAGCCAAGATCGGGGTGGGAACACCGGGGAGCTGTTTTTT. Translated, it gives CASSQDRGGNTGELFF.

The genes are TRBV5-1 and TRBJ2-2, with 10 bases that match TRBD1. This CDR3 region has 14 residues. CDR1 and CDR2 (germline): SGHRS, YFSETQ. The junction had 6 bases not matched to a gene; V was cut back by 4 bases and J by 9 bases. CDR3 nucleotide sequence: TGCGCCAGCAGCCCCGGACAGGGGGTATGGGAGCTGTTTTTT. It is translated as CASSPGQGVWELFF.

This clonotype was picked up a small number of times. The CDR3, as DNA: TGTGCCAGCAGTATCACAGGGGTCTCTGGAAACACCATATATTTT. Its translation is CASSITGVSGNTIYF. The chain links TRBV28 to TRBJ1-3, with 7 bases that match TRBD1. CDR3 length equals 15 residues. The ends lost 5 bases at V and 0 bases at J; junction bases unmatched: 4. The germline gives CDR1 MDHEN, CDR2 SYDVKM. Together with reference TRBV28 and TRBJ1-3, the CDR3 gives the full variable domain: DVKVTQSSRYLVKRTGEKVFLECVQDMDHENMFWYRQDPGLGLRLIYFSYDVKMKEKGDIPEGYSVSREKKERFSLILESASTNQTSMYLCASSITGVSGNTIYFGEGSWLTVV.

The CDR3, as DNA: TGCGCCAGCAGTGAGTACATAGGAACCCCAGTCTATGGCTACACCTTC. Translated: CASSEYIGTPVYGYTF. The chain is built from TRBV10-1 and TRBJ1-2; no clear D gene. In germline, CDR1 is WNHNN, CDR2 SYGVQD (reference sequence). The V gene lost 1 base and the J gene lost 4 bases, with 16 bases spanning the gap. The CDR3 totals 16 residues.

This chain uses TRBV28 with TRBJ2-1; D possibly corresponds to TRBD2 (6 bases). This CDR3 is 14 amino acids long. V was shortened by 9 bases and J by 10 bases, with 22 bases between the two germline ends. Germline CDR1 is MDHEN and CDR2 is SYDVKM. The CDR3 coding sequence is TGTGCCAGTGGGATGGACTTCATTGCGGGGGAGCAGTTCTTC. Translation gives CASGMDFIAGEQFF.